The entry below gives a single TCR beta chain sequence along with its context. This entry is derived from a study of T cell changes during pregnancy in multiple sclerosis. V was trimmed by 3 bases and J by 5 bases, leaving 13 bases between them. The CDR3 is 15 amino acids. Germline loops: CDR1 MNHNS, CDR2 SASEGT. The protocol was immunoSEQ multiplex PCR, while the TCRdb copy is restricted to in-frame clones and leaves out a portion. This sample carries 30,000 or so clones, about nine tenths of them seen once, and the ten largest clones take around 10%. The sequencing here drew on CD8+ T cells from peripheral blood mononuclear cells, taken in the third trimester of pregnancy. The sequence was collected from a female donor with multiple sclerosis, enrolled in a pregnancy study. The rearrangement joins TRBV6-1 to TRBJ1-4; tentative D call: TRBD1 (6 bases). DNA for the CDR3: TGTGCCAGCAGTGAGGCAACAGGGCACAATGAAAAACTGTTTTTT. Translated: CASSEATGHNEKLFF.